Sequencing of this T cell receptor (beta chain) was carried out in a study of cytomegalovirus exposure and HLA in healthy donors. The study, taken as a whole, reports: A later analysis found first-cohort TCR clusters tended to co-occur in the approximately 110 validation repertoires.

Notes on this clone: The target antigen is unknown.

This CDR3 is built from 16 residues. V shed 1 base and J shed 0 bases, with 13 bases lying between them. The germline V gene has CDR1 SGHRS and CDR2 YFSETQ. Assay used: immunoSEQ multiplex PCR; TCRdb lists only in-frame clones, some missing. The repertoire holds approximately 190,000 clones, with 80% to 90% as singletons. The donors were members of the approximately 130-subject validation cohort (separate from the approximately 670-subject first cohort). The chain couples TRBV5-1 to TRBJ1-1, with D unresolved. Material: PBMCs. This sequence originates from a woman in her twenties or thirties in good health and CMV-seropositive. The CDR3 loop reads CASSLIPGGLNTEAFF. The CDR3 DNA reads TGCGCCAGCAGCTTGATTCCGGGAGGGTTGAACACTGAAGCTTTCTTT.